This T cell receptor (beta chain) was obtained from a study of CD8+CD57+ T cells in acquired aplastic anemia (dated by TCRdb to between 2018 and 2020). The study in broad terms: Extracted DNA from sorted CD4+ and CD8+ cells averaged about 2.9 ug, ranging from 0.2 to 27.4 ug. CD8+CD57+ expansion was defined as a frequency above the mean frequency observed in healthy subjects. The full study reports these points: Between patients and healthy controls, no significant difference in CD8+ Simpson's diversity was found (P=0.060). Although roughly 29 CD8+ CDR3 sequences were shared by patients and controls, these sequences appeared highly expressed in patients and within the immunodominant clones of patients.

The CDR3, cysteine through phenylalanine, is 12 amino acids long. Of all the DNA, just the CDR3 is kept, 36 bases in frame from base 1. The germline V gene specifies SNHLY as CDR1 and FYNNEI as CDR2. The V end loses 2 bases and the J end loses 5 bases, and a stretch of 6 bases separates them. Genomic DNA was used as template for profiling of TCR beta VDJ combinations and CDR3 sequences. An Illumina HiSeq 2000 was used for TCR repertoire sequencing. On the study's bioinformatics: TRBV/TRBJ rearrangement plots, CDR3 size and DJ length profiles, and Simpson's diversity index were used to assess repertoires. The most abundant DNA sequence in the deep sequencing data was defined as the immunodominant clone. CDR3 amino acid sequences were checked for sharing between subjects and were compared against published repertoires and the VDJdb database. TCRdb itself trimmed the public reads at Q25 with fastp, ran MiXCR and retained productive beta chains. Here each entry gathers all rows of one CDR3 protein and keeps the most common genes and DNA. The authors' filters were not applied to this entry. Present in this sample are approximately 190,000 distinct CDR3 sequences, just under 50% of which were seen just once. Together, the top ten hold 8% to 10% of the sample.

At least ten counts were recorded for this clonotype. Its target antigen remains unknown. It has no much larger one-base neighbor in the sample; base qualities were not kept. Patients chosen for sequencing had shown expansion of CD8+CD57+ cells by flow cytometry. Every patient had a diagnosis of severe acquired aplastic anemia based on International Study of Aplastic Anemia and Agranulocytosis and Camitta criteria. Patients had received no therapy at the time of blood sampling. The study deep-sequenced TCR repertoires of sorted CD4+ and CD8+ blood T cells from severe aplastic anemia patients and healthy subjects. Patients were enrolled under clinicaltrials.gov protocols 00001620, 01623167, 00001397, 00071045, 00081523 and 00961064 in the USA. Ficoll-Paque density gradient centrifugation was used to isolate peripheral blood mononuclear cells. Before DNA extraction, CD4+ and CD8+ T cells were sorted with FACS or magnetic beads.

Material for sequencing was sorted CD4+, CD8+, or CD8+CD57+ T cells (not recorded which) from PBMCs. The TCR sequence derives from a human donor with aplastic anemia. In this chain, TRBV2 is recombined with TRBJ1-2, with the D gene uncertain. The bases are TGTGCCAGCAGTGAACAGGCTTATGGCTACACCTTC. Translated, this gives CASSEQAYGYTF.